This T cell receptor (beta chain) comes out of a study of response to subunit inactivated influenza vaccine. Study outcomes and limitations: The authors suggested that few new T cells are recruited per seasonal influenza vaccination.

Concerning this clonotype: The antigen remains unidentified.

TCRdb ran MiXCR on the RT-PCR reads and lists one entry per CDR3 protein. The sample includes hundreds of thousands of distinct CDR3 sequences, roughly 20% seen only once; the top ten take 10%. Germline CDR1 reads LGHNA; CDR2 reads YNFKEQ. V was cut by 1 base and J by 0 bases, with 16 bases left in between. The CDR3 totals 18 residues. This sequence was found in a man aged 50-75 years who received an inactivated influenza vaccine. The sequences come from PBMCs from blood, collected about 20 months after vaccination. The V and J genes are TRBV4-2 and TRBJ2-1; no definite D call. Here the CDR3 DNA reads TGTGCCAGCAGCCAAGTTTCCCCCCAGCGTAGCTCCTACAATGAGCAGTTCTTC. It is translated as CASSQVSPQRSSYNEQFF.